The 10 T cell receptor beta chains below come from one sample, sequenced in a study of blood T cell repertoires in COVID-19. Profiling relied on immunoSEQ multiplex PCR, and the TCRdb table lists in-frame clones only, not all of them. Of roughly 37,000 clones detected, 85% appear once; the ten largest clones hold approximately 14%. Sample: peripheral blood. The source of these receptors is a human donor in a cohort sampled during active COVID-19.

The chain carries TRBV7-9 and TRBJ1-6; D is uncertain. The germline V gene has CDR1 SEHNR and CDR2 FQNEAQ (reference sequence). The CDR3 loop spans 15 amino acids. Trimming left V 2 bases short and J 6 bases short, with 11 bases between. CDR3 sequence: CASSLTSPSNSPLHF. CDR3 in DNA: TGTGCCAGCAGCTTAACATCCCCTTCTAATTCACCCCTCCACTTT.

The rearrangement links TRBV6-5 to TRBJ1-5, with a possible D match to TRBD1 (6 bases). The CDR3 contains 15 residues. The V gene lost 7 bases and the J gene lost 3 bases, with 16 bases spanning the gap. Germline V gives CDR1 MNHEY, CDR2 SVGAGI. CDR3 nucleotides: TGTGCCAGCATGGCAGTTTACAGGGCCAATCAGCCCCAGCATTTT. Its protein product is CASMAVYRANQPQHF.

The gene calls are TRBV6-5 and TRBJ2-3, with D uncertain. The CDR3 consists of 11 residues. Trimming pared 10 bases from V and 7 bases from J, leaving 12 bases between. The germline V gene encodes CDR1 MNHEY and CDR2 SVGAGI. CDR3 nucleotide sequence: TGTGCCACCTTAAGGAGCTATACGCAGTATTTT. Translating gives CATLRSYTQYF.

This clone was detected a few times. The chain's CDR3 is CASSLVTGTEKLFF. DNA for the CDR3: TGTGCCAGCAGTTTAGTTACAGGGACTGAAAAACTGTTTTTT. The chain is built from TRBV28 and TRBJ1-4; maybe TRBD1 (6 bases). V lost 2 bases to trimming and J lost 7 bases, with 11 bases between them. Germline-derived CDR1 and CDR2 are MDHEN and SYDVKM. This CDR3 is built from 14 residues.

The chain has TRBV7-9 and TRBJ1-2; TRBD1 aligns across 9 bases. The CDR3 runs to 14 residues. Germline V gene data show CDR1 as SEHNR and CDR2 as FQNEAQ (reference sequence). The V gene end was trimmed by 5 bases and the J gene end by 6 bases; junction bases not matched to a gene: 7. In DNA form, the CDR3 reads TGTGCCAGCAGCCCACAGGGGGCAGGGGATGGCTACACCTTC. Translated, it gives CASSPQGAGDGYTF.

V and J are TRBV19 and TRBJ2-6, with D perhaps matching TRBD1 (6 bases). This CDR3 is 18 amino acids long. Trimming shortened V by 3 bases and J by 0 bases, and 15 bases separated the two germline ends. CDR1 LNHDA and CDR2 SQIVND come from the germline V gene (reference sequence). This CDR3 is CASSIPPTGYSGANVLTF. DNA of the CDR3: TGTGCCAGTAGTATCCCCCCGACAGGCTACTCTGGGGCCAACGTCCTGACTTTC.

This chain uses TRBV4-1 with TRBJ2-1; 7 bases map to TRBD1. The CDR3 extends over 15 amino acids. The germline CDR1 and CDR2 sequences are MGHRA and YSYEKL. The V segment lost 2 bases and the J segment 1 base; nucleotides outside the gene matches: 2. The DNA for the CDR3 is TGCGCCAGCAGCCAAACGGGACAGTCCTACAATGAGCAGTTCTTC. Its translation: CASSQTGQSYNEQFF.

This clone was detected once. V usage is TRBV11-2 and J usage is TRBJ1-4; tentatively, D is TRBD1 (6 bases). V was pared by 4 bases and J by 8 bases, with 11 bases between. Germline V gives CDR1 SGHAT, CDR2 FQNNGV. The CDR3 loop spans 13 amino acids. CDR3 coding DNA: TGTGCCAGCAGCTCGCAGGGGCGGGAAAAACTGTTTTTT. Protein product: CASSSQGREKLFF.

The chain recombines TRBV7-2 with TRBJ1-4; no clear D. The CDR3 consists of 15 residues. The V gene lost 1 base and the J gene lost 4 bases, with 10 bases spanning the gap. Germline V CDR1 and CDR2: SGHTA, FQGNSA. The chain's CDR3 is CASSLEGGYNEKLFF. The CDR3 DNA sequence: TGTGCCAGCAGCTTAGAAGGCGGATATAATGAAAAACTGTTTTTT.

V and J are TRBV28 and TRBJ1-3; D remains unclear. V gave up 6 bases and J gave up 4 bases, with 7 bases separating them. This CDR3 is built from 12 residues. Germline CDR1 is MDHEN and CDR2 is SYDVKM. The CDR3 DNA reads TGTGCCAGCAGCCTGCAGGGAAACACCATATATTTT. Translated, it gives CASSLQGNTIYF. The variable domain in full, with the rest retrieved from reference TRBV28 and TRBJ1-3, is DVKVTQSSRYLVKRTGEKVFLECVQDMDHENMFWYRQDPGLGLRLIYFSYDVKMKEKGDIPEGYSVSREKKERFSLILESASTNQTSMYLCASSLQGNTIYFGEGSWLTVV.